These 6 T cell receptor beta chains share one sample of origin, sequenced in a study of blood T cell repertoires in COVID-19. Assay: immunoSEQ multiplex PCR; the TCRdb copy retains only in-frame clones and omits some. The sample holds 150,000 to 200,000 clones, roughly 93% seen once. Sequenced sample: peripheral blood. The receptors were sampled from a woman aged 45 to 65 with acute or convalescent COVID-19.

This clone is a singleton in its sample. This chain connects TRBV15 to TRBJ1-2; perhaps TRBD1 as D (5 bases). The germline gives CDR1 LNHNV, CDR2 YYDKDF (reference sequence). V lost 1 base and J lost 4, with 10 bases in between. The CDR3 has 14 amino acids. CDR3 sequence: CATSRVAGIYGYTF. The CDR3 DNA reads TGTGCCACCAGCAGAGTAGCAGGGATCTATGGCTACACCTTC.

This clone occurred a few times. The CDR3: CASRSVGSEAFF. In nucleotides, the CDR3 is TGTGCCAGCCGTAGCGTAGGGTCGGAAGCTTTCTTT. The rearrangement joins TRBV19 to TRBJ1-1; D not certain. The CDR3 totals 12 residues. V lost 9 bases, J lost 8 bases, and 16 bases lay in between. Germline CDR1 is LNHDA and CDR2 is SQIVND (reference sequence).

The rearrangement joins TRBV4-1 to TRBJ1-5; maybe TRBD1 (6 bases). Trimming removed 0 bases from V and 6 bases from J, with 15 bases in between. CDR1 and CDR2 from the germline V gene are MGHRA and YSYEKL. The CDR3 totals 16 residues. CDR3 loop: CASSQELGAAVQPQHF. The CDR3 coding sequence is TGCGCCAGCAGCCAAGAATTGGGGGCAGCGGTTCAGCCCCAGCATTTT.

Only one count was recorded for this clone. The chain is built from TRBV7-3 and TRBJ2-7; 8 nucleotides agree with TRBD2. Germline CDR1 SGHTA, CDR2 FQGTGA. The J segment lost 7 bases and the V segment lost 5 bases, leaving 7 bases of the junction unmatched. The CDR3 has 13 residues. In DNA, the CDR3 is TGTGCCAGCAGCCATAGCGGGACGGGAGAGCAGTACTTC. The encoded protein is CASSHSGTGEQYF.

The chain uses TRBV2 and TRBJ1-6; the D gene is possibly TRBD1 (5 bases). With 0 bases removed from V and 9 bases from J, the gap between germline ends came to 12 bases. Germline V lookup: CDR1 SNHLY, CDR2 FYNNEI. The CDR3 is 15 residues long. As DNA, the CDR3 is TGTGCCAGCAGTGAAGCGGGGACTGCCGGTTCACCCCTCCACTTT. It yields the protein CASSEAGTAGSPLHF.

The CDR3 DNA sequence: TGTGCCACCGGGGAATTTCTATTCCCTGAAGCTTTCTTT. Translation: CATGEFLFPEAFF. The V and J genes are TRBV28 and TRBJ1-1; D remains ambiguous. The V gene lost 10 bases and the J gene lost 6 bases, with 18 bases spanning the gap. The CDR3 totals 13 residues. CDR1 is MDHEN and CDR2 is SYDVKM in the germline V gene.